This is a list of T cell receptor beta chains from one sample in a study of blood T cells in healthy people across ages. TCRdb independently ran MiXCR on the 5' RACE reads; one entry per CDR3 protein. Of some 930,000 distinct CDR3 sequences in the sample, 25% to 35% were seen once. This same sample was also part of a study on T cells of mothers and their children.

The sequenced material came from blood. These receptors originate from a woman aged 40 to 55 in good health. Both conserved end residues are part of each CDR3. A D gene is named only where the DNA matches it firmly. Some rows have no size entry. The others give once, few or many, or a class for an expanded clone.

clone size	V gene	CDR3 length	D gene	J gene	CDR3 DNA	CDR3 protein
.	TRBV3-1	17	.	TRBJ1-6	TGTGCCAGCAGCCTCACCGGTGGAGGGGGGCCGAATTCACCCCTCCACTTT	CASSLTGGGGPNSPLHF
.	TRBV4-1	15	.	TRBJ2-5	TGCGCCAGCAGCCAAGAGAGGACGGGGGCTGAGACCCAGTACTTC	CASSQERTGAETQYF
many	TRBV4-2	14	.	TRBJ2-1	TGTGCCAGCAGCCAAGATCTTGGAGGGAGTAGGCAGTTCTTC	CASSQDLGGSRQFF
many	TRBV6-1	13	.	TRBJ1-1	TGTGCCAGCAGTGTCACAGGGAAGGCTGAAGCTTTCTTT	CASSVTGKAEAFF
.	TRBV28	12	.	TRBJ2-7	TGTGCCAGCGGTCTAGGTAACTACGAGCAGTACTTC	CASGLGNYEQYF
many	TRBV20-1	13	TRBD2	TRBJ2-7	TGCAGTGCTAGCGGGGGGGCCATCTACGAGCAGTACTTC	CSASGGAIYEQYF
.	TRBV10-3	17	TRBD1	TRBJ1-1	TGTGCCATCAGTGGAACCCTTGTGACAGGGCCGAGCCCTGAAGCTTTCTTT	CAISGTLVTGPSPEAFF
.	TRBV29-1	14	.	TRBJ2-1	TGCAGCGTTGAGGTCAGGGGTAGAGAGGTGGGGCAGTTCTTC	CSVEVRGREVGQFF
few	TRBV18	13	.	TRBJ2-5	TGTGCCAGCTCACCACGGGAGTGGGAGACCCAGTACTTC	CASSPREWETQYF
.	TRBV28	16	TRBD1	TRBJ2-3	TGTGCCAGCTGTAGGACAGGCCCATTTTTCACAGATACGCAGTATTTT	CASCRTGPFFTDTQYF
.	TRBV20-1	15	TRBD2	TRBJ2-3	TGCAGTGCTAGTGAGGTGGCGGGGGGGCTGGATACGCAGTATTTT	CSASEVAGGLDTQYF
.	TRBV29-1	16	TRBD1	TRBJ2-5	TGCAGCGTTGAAGGTTTCAGGACAGGAACTAGAGAGACCCAGTACTTC	CSVEGFRTGTRETQYF
many	TRBV6-5	16	.	TRBJ2-6	TGTGCCAGCAGTCACTCCAAGGGGTCTGGGGCCAACGTCCTGACTTTC	CASSHSKGSGANVLTF
.	TRBV5-6	15	.	TRBJ1-5	TGTGCCAGCAGCTTTTATTTGGAGTCTTATCAGCCCCAGCATTTT	CASSFYLESYQPQHF
many	TRBV4-2	17	TRBD2	TRBJ2-1	TGTGCCAGCAGCCCCGTGGGGGAGGCTAGCGGGTACAATGAGCAGTTCTTC	CASSPVGEASGYNEQFF
.	TRBV11-2	15	TRBD1	TRBJ1-4	TGTGCCAGCAGCTTAAGGGGACAGGGAAATGAAAAACTGTTTTTT	CASSLRGQGNEKLFF